This T cell receptor (beta chain) was captured in a study of CXCR3-negative and CXCR3-positive naive CD8 T cells (dated by TCRdb to the late 2010s). At the level of the whole study: In total, 130 million to 150 million TRB reads were obtained, or roughly 1.5 +/- 0.3 million reads per library. TRBV-TRBJ cluster analysis included naive subsets from 5 or 6 donors and memory cells from 3 donors. Diversity and physicochemical repertoire analyses covered around 10 donors pooled from two independent experiments. What the authors observed across the whole study: Naive CXCR3-negative and CXCR3-positive cells from the same donor showed similar TRBV-TRBJ usage, whereas memory cells showed distinct patterns. Compared with CXCR3-negative naive cells, CXCR3-positive naive cells had TRB CDR3s with higher hydrophobicity (lower Kidera factor 4), lower energy, and higher strength and volume indices. Because surface CD5, which has been linked to self-reactivity in mice, was comparable between naive subsets, TCR interaction strength was also inferred from TRB CDR3 physicochemical properties. Repertoire diversity was comparably high in both naive subsets but much lower in memory CD8+ T cells. Because CXCR3 expression was partially decreased after cryopreservation, freshly isolated PBMCs were used for most assays.

Its CDR3 holds 14 amino acids, cysteine through phenylalanine. A DNA sequence was not provided. CDR1 and CDR2 were assigned from the germline V gene (reference sequence) as LGHDT and YNNKEL. Comment on this clonotype: There is no known antigen for this receptor.

Each CD8+ T cell subset was flow-sorted in triplicate, and a few hundred thousand cells per subset were placed directly into RLT lysis buffer. To exclude memory contaminants, naive CD8+ T cells were stringently defined as CD45RO-CCR7+CD27+CD95-. Using standard density gradient centrifugation, peripheral blood mononuclear cells were isolated from buffy coats. Naive CXCR3-negative and CXCR3-positive CD8+ T cells were flow-sorted using a FACSAria III. Total RNA was extracted from sorted cells with an RNeasy Mini Kit. For sequencing, a NextSeq 550 was employed. The Human TCR Profiling Kit (MiLaboratory) was used to prepare UMI-labeled 5' RACE TRB cDNA libraries. cDNA synthesis used the entire amount of extracted RNA, and PCR amplification then used the entire amount of cDNA produced. Libraries were prepared in parallel with an identical number of PCR cycles. The paper's data handling went like this. About 49,000 +/- 11,000 unique UMI-labeled TRB cDNA molecules per library were extracted with MIGEC and MiXCR, with at least two reads per UMI required. On average, about 40,000 +/- 10,000 functional in-frame TRB CDR3 nucleotide clonotypes lacking stop codons were found per library. After each sample was downsampled to 5000 UMI-labeled TRB molecules, VDJtools was used to calculate diversity metrics such as normalized Shannon-Wiener and Chao1. For the central five CDR3 residues, VDJtools calculated physicochemical properties weighted by clonotype size, namely interaction energy, strength, volume and Kidera factor 4. TCRdb reprocessed the reads and lists each CDR3 protein sequence as a single entry, with no DNA. The V and J calls were determined by TCRdb, not by the authors. The sample's clone listing holds about 98,000 distinct CDR3 sequences. The top ten clonotypes cover under 0.95% of the sample.

The sequence was obtained from a human donor in good health. Some clones in this sample may be carry-over from other donors' samples. The chain is encoded by TRBV3-1 joined to TRBJ2-2; TCRdb's D call, TRBD2, is unchecked because there is no DNA. The sequencing input was naive CXCR3+ CD8+ T cells from blood. The cell subset or site label, as the study defines it: CD45RO-CCR7+CD27+CD95- naive CD8+ T cells expressing CXCR3 (TNR3+). CDR3 region: CASSGLLNTGELFF.